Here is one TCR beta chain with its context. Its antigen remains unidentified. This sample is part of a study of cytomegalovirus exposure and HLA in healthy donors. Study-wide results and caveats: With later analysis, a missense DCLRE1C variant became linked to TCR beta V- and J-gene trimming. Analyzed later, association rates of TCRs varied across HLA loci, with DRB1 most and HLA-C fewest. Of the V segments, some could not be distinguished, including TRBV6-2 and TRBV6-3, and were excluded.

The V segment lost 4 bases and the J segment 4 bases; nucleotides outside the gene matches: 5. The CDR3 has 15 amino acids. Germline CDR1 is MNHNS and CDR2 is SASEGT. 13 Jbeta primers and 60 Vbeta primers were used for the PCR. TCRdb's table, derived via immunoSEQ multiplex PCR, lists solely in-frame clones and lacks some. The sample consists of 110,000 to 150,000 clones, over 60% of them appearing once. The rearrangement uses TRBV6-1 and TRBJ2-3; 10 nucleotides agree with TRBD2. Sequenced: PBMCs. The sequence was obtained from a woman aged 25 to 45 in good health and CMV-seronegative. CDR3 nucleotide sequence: TGTGCCAGCAGTGGGGCTAGCGGGGGTGCAGATACGCAGTATTTT. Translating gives CASSGASGGADTQYF.